This TCR beta chain originates from a study of identical twins. cDNA molecules carried unique molecular identifiers, and template switching added a universal primer site. TCRdb reprocessed the 5' RACE reads with MiXCR, giving one entry per CDR3 protein. The repertoire consists of over 500,000 distinct CDR3 sequences, with around 20% occurring once and the leading ten covering around 0.91%. The CDR3 contains 13 residues. V shed 7 bases and J shed 3 bases, with 13 bases lying between them. Germline values: CDR1 MNHNS, CDR2 SASEGT. This same sample was also part of a study on T cells expressing NK-cell markers. That paper states: Expanded NKG2C+ T cell clones were not confirmed as HCMV-specific.

The chain uses TRBV6-1 and TRBJ2-7, with D hard to call. Sample: CD4+ T cells sorted from blood. The TCR sequence derives from a woman aged 18-29 years in good health. Here the CDR3 DNA reads TGTGCCAGCATGCCTCCCTCCCTCTACGAGCAGTACTTC. Residues: CASMPPSLYEQYF.